These T cell receptor beta chains were read from a single sample in a study of cytomegalovirus exposure and HLA in healthy donors. This table comes from immunoSEQ multiplex PCR, and its TCRdb copy is limited to in-frame clones, with some not included. Here the sample spans 140,000 to 150,000 clones, around four fifths being singletons. Sequencing was performed on PBMCs. The receptors originated from an older woman in good health and CMV-seropositive. The CDR3 runs from the conserved cysteine through the conserved F or W. The order of the fields is V gene, clone size, D gene, J gene, CDR3 protein, CDR3 DNA. The D gene is left open where the match is weak. Size values are once, few and many counts, or a class for expanded clones, and some rows have none.

TRBV6-6	NA	TRBD2	TRBJ2-7	CASSGTSGSRGEQYF	TGTGCCAGCAGCGGGACTAGCGGAAGTCGGGGCGAGCAGTACTTC
TRBV7-2	NA	NA	TRBJ2-7	CASSSQGGMYEQYF	TGTGCCAGCAGTTCCCAGGGCGGGATGTACGAGCAGTACTTC
TRBV7-9	NA	TRBD2	TRBJ2-3	CASSGLVLSTDTQYF	TGTGCCAGCAGCGGACTAGTTTTGAGCACAGATACGCAGTATTTT
TRBV29-1	NA	TRBD1	TRBJ2-7	CSVGGTGGSYEQYF	TGCAGCGTTGGAGGGACAGGGGGCTCCTACGAGCAGTACTTC
TRBV28	NA	TRBD2	TRBJ2-2	CASSSLGGTSGRDWTGELFF	TGTGCCAGCAGTTCCCTCGGTGGGACTAGCGGGAGAGATTGGACCGGGGAGCTGTTTTTT
TRBV7-2	once	TRBD1	TRBJ1-2	CASSLGQGGGGYTF	TGTGCCAGCAGCTTGGGACAGGGAGGAGGGGGCTACACCTTC
TRBV19	NA	NA	TRBJ1-1	CASSGGATEAFF	TGTGCCAGTAGCGGTGGGGCCACTGAAGCTTTCTTT
TRBV4-2	NA	NA	TRBJ1-2	CASSQGDRGELKGYTF	TGTGCCAGCAGCCAAGGGGACCGGGGGGAACTTAAGGGCTACACCTTC
TRBV28	NA	NA	TRBJ2-5	CASSPGGHF	TGTGCCAGCAGCCCCGGGGGGCACTTC
TRBV4-2	NA	NA	TRBJ2-7	CASSQARRSYEQYF	TGTGCCAGCAGCCAAGCTAGGCGATCCTACGAGCAGTACTTC
TRBV19	NA	TRBD1	TRBJ1-5	CASTDRVSNQPQHF	TGTGCCAGCACCGACAGGGTCAGCAATCAGCCCCAGCATTTT
TRBV5-1	NA	TRBD2	TRBJ2-5	CASSLAGTSQETQYF	TGCGCCAGCAGCTTGGCCGGGACTAGTCAAGAGACCCAGTACTTC
TRBV5-1	NA	TRBD2	TRBJ2-7	CASSFQAGVSYEQYF	TGCGCCAGCAGCTTTCAGGCGGGAGTCTCCTACGAGCAGTACTTC
TRBV5-6	NA	NA	TRBJ2-3	CASSLWAGLTDTQYF	TGTGCCAGCAGCTTGTGGGCAGGCCTCACAGATACGCAGTATTTT
TRBV7-9	NA	TRBD1	TRBJ2-7	CASSPPTGGYEQYF	TGTGCCAGCAGCCCCCCGACAGGGGGCTACGAGCAGTACTTC
TRBV5-6	NA	TRBD2	TRBJ2-7	CASSLPLAGHEQYF	TGTGCCAGCAGCTTGCCGTTAGCGGGCCACGAGCAGTACTTC
TRBV7-2	once	TRBD2	TRBJ2-7	CASKTTSGITYEQYF	TGTGCCAGCAAGACGACTAGCGGGATCACCTACGAGCAGTACTTC
TRBV28	few	NA	TRBJ1-2	CASSLVGYAAYGYTF	TGTGCCAGCAGTTTGGTCGGTTACGCCGCCTATGGCTACACCTTC
TRBV5-1	NA	NA	TRBJ1-5	CASSLAGGGQPQHF	TGCGCCAGCAGCTTGGCCGGGGGAGGGCAGCCCCAGCATTTT
TRBV10-3	NA	NA	TRBJ1-2	CAISESGGVGYTF	TGTGCCATCAGTGAGTCCGGAGGTGTCGGCTACACCTTC
TRBV28	NA	NA	TRBJ2-3	CASRDRLITDTQYF	TGTGCCAGTAGAGACAGACTGATCACAGATACGCAGTATTTT
TRBV29-1	NA	NA	TRBJ1-1	CSVSVMNTEAFF	TGCAGCGTGTCGGTGATGAACACTGAAGCTTTCTTT
TRBV28	NA	TRBD1	TRBJ1-1	CASSSAGGPHTEAFF	TGTGCCAGCAGTTCGGCAGGGGGGCCCCACACTGAAGCTTTCTTT
TRBV7-2	NA	NA	TRBJ2-3	CASSLAVRTDTQYF	TGTGCCAGCAGCTTAGCGGTCAGGACAGATACGCAGTATTTT
TRBV7-9	NA	TRBD2	TRBJ2-5	CASSLMRGGMQETQYF	TGTGCCAGCAGCTTAATGCGCGGGGGAATGCAAGAGACCCAGTACTTC
TRBV6-9	NA	TRBD2	TRBJ2-1	CAVAGVHEQFF	TGTGCCGTAGCGGGAGTCCATGAGCAGTTCTTC
TRBV6-6	NA	NA	TRBJ2-5	CASIRRPGVGETQYF	TGTGCCAGCATCCGGCGCCCGGGAGTCGGGGAGACCCAGTACTTC
TRBV30	NA	NA	TRBJ2-7	CAWKRGLAPSYEQYF	TGTGCCTGGAAACGCGGTTTAGCGCCGTCCTACGAGCAGTACTTC
TRBV19	NA	NA	TRBJ2-3	CASSGGPGIGTDTQYF	TGTGCCAGTAGCGGGGGACCTGGGATAGGAACAGATACGCAGTATTTT
TRBV30	NA	NA	TRBJ2-5	CAWSGDSTLEQYF	TGTGCCTGGAGTGGAGATTCCACCTTGGAGCAGTACTTC
TRBV6-1	NA	TRBD1	TRBJ1-1	CASRRQGAGPEAFF	TGTGCCAGCAGACGACAGGGGGCGGGCCCTGAAGCTTTCTTT
TRBV29-1	NA	TRBD2	TRBJ2-1	CSVDLTSGEYNEQFF	TGCAGCGTTGATCTAACTAGCGGAGAATACAATGAGCAGTTCTTC
TRBV7-2	NA	NA	TRBJ1-1	CASSLVDSGLGTEAFF	TGTGCCAGCAGCTTAGTGGACAGCGGCTTGGGGACTGAAGCTTTCTTT
TRBV11-1	NA	TRBD2	TRBJ2-3	CASSPRALAGGRDTQYF	TGTGCCAGCAGTCCCCGAGCCCTAGCGGGCGGACGGGATACGCAGTATTTT
TRBV30	once	NA	TRBJ1-4	CAWSVGQGGEKLFF	TGTGCCTGGAGTGTGGGGCAGGGTGGTGAAAAACTGTTTTTT
TRBV6-6	NA	TRBD2	TRBJ2-5	CASSYSGRASGETQYF	TGTGCCAGCAGTTATAGCGGGAGGGCCTCGGGAGAGACCCAGTACTTC
TRBV7-9	NA	TRBD2	TRBJ2-1	CASSLGLAGVDEQFF	TGTGCCAGCAGCTTAGGGCTAGCGGGAGTCGATGAGCAGTTCTTC
TRBV2	few	NA	TRBJ2-2	CASSGLAYTGELFF	TGTGCCAGCAGTGGTCTAGCGTACACCGGGGAGCTGTTTTTT
TRBV6-5	NA	TRBD2	TRBJ2-1	CATSRGDEQFF	TGTGCCACGTCCCGGGGGGATGAGCAGTTCTTC
TRBV20-1	NA	NA	TRBJ2-1	CSARHEGGFF	TGCAGTGCTAGGCACGAAGGGGGTTTCTTC
TRBV7-2	NA	TRBD2	TRBJ2-5	CASSLGPSGETQYF	TGTGCCAGCAGCTTAGGGCCTAGCGGGGAGACCCAGTACTTC
TRBV2	NA	NA	TRBJ2-7	CASSGLGYEQYF	TGTGCCAGCAGTGGACTAGGCTACGAGCAGTACTTC
TRBV5-1	once	TRBD1	TRBJ1-1	CASSRGQGATEAFF	TGCGCCAGCAGCAGGGGACAGGGGGCCACTGAAGCTTTCTTT